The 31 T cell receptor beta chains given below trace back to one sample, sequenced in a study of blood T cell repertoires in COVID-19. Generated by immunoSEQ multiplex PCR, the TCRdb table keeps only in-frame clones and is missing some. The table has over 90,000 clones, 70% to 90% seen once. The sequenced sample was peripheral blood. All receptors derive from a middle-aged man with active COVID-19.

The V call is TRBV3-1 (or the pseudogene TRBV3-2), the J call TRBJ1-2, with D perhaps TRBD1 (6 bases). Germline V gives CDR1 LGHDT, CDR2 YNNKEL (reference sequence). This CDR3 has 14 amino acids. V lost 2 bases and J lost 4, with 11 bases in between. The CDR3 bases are TGTGCCAGCAGCCAAACACAGGGTACCTATGGCTACACCTTC. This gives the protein CASSQTQGTYGYTF.

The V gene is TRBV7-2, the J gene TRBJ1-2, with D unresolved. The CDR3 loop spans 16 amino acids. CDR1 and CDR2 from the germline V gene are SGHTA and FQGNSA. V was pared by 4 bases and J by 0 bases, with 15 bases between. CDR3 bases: TGTGCCAGCAGCTCCGGCGGAGCCTTAGCTAACTATGGCTACACCTTC. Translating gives CASSSGGALANYGYTF.

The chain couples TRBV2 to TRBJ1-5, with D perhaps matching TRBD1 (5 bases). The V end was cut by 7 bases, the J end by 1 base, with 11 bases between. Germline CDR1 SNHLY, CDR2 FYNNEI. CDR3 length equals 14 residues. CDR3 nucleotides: TGTGCCAGCACTCGGACATACAGCAATCAGCCCCAGCATTTT. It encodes CASTRTYSNQPQHF.

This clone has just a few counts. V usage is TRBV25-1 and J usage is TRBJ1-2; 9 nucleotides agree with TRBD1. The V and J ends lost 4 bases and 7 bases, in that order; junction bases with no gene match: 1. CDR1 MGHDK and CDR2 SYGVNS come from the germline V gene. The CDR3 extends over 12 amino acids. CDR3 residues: CASSATGGGYTF. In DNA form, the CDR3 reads TGTGCCAGCAGTGCGACAGGGGGTGGCTACACCTTC.

The CDR3 is CASSQTGGMNTGELFF. In nucleotides, the CDR3 is TGCGCCAGCAGCCAAACGGGGGGGATGAACACCGGGGAGCTGTTTTTT. J is TRBJ2-2 and V is TRBV4-1; 8 bases are shared with TRBD2. The length of the CDR3 is 16 residues. Germline CDR1 MGHRA, CDR2 YSYEKL. Trimming at V came to 2 bases and at J to 1 base, leaving 3 bases not matched to a gene.

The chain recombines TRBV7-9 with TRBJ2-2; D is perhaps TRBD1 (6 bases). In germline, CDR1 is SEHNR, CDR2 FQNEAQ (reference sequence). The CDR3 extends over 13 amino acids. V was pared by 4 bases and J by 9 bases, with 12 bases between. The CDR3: CASSSRQARELFF. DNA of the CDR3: TGTGCCAGCAGCTCAAGACAGGCCCGGGAGCTGTTTTTT. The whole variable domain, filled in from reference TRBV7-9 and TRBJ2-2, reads DTGVSQNPRHKITKRGQNVTFRCDPISEHNRLYWYRQTLGQGPEFLTYFQNEAQLEKSRLLSDRFSAERPKGSFSTLEIQRTEQGDSAMYLCASSSRQARELFFGEGSRLTVL.

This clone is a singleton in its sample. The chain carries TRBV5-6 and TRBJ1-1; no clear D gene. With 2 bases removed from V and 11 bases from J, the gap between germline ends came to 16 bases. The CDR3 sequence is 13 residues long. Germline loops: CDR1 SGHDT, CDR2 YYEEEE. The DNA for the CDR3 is TGTGCCAGCAGCTTCGGGTCCCCGGTCCGGGCTTTCTTT. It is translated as CASSFGSPVRAFF. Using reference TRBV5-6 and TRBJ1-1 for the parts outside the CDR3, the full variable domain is DAGVTQSPTHLIKTRGQQVTLRCSPKSGHDTVSWYQQALGQGPQFIFQYYEEEERQRGNFPDRFSGHQFPNYSSELNVNALLLGDSALYLCASSFGSPVRAFFGQGTRLTVV.

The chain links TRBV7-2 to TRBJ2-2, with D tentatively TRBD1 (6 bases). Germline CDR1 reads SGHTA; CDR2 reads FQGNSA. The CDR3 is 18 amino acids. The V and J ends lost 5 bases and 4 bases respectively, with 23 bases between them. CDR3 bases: TGTGCCAGCAGCCAGAGGGGCAGGGGCCCTCGCGGCACCGGGGAGCTGTTTTTT. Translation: CASSQRGRGPRGTGELFF. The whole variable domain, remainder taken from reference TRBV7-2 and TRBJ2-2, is GAGVSQSPSNKVTEKGKDVELRCDPISGHTALYWYRQSLGQGLEFLIYFQGNSAPDKSGLPSDRFSAERTGGSVSTLTIQRTQQEDSAVYLCASSQRGRGPRGTGELFFGEGSRLTVL.

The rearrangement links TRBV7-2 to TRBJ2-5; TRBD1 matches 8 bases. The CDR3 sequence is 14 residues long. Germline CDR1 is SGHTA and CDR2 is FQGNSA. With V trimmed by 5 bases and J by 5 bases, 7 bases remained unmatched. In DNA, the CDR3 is TGTGCCAGCAGCCACAGGACAGGGCGGGAGACCCAGTACTTC. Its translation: CASSHRTGRETQYF. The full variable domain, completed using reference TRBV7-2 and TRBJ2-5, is GAGVSQSPSNKVTEKGKDVELRCDPISGHTALYWYRQSLGQGLEFLIYFQGNSAPDKSGLPSDRFSAERTGGSVSTLTIQRTQQEDSAVYLCASSHRTGRETQYFGPGTRLLVL.

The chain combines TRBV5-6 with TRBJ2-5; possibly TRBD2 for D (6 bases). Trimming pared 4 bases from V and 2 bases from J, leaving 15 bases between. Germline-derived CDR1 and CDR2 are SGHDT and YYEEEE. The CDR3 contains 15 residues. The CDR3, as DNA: TGTGCCAGCAGCGGGGGTCTAGCGAGACAAGAGACCCAGTACTTC. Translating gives CASSGGLARQETQYF.

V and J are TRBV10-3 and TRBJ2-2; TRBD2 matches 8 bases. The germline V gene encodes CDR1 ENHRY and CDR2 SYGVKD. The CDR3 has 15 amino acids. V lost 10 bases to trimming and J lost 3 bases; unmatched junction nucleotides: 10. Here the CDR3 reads CATRPGRGYTGELFF. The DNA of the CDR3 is TGTGCCACCCGGCCCGGGAGGGGTTACACCGGGGAGCTGTTTTTT.

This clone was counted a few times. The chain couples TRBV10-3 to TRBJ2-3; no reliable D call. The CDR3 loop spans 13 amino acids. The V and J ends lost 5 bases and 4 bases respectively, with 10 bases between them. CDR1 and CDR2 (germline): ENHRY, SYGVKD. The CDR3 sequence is CAISTVSADTQYF. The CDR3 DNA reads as TGTGCCATCAGTACGGTTTCCGCAGATACGCAGTATTTT.

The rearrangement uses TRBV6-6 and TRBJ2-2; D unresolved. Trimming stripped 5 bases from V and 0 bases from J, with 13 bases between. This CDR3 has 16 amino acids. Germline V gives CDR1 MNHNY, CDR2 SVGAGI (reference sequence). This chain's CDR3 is CASSPDGPPNTGELFF. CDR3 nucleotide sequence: TGTGCCAGCAGTCCGGATGGGCCTCCGAACACCGGGGAGCTGTTTTTT.

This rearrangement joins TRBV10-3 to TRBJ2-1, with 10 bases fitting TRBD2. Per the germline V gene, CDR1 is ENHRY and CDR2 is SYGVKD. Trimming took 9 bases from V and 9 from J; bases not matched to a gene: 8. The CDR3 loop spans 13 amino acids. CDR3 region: CAIASLAGAEQFF. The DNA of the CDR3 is TGTGCCATAGCAAGTCTAGCGGGGGCTGAGCAGTTCTTC.

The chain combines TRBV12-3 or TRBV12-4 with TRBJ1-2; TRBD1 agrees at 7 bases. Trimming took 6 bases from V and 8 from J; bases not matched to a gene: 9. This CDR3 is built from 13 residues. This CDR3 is CASSLTGNYGYTF. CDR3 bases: TGTGCCAGCAGCTTGACAGGGAATTACGGCTACACCTTC.

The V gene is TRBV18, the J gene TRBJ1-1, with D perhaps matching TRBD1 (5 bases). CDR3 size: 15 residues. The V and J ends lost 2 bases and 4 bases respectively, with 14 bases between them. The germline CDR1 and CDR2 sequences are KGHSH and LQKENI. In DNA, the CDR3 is TGTGCCAGCTCACCAAGCAGGGCGCCGGGCACTGAAGCTTTCTTT. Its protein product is CASSPSRAPGTEAFF. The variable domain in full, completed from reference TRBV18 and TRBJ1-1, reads NAGVMQNPRHLVRRRGQEARLRCSPMKGHSHVYWYRQLPEEGLKFMVYLQKENIIDESGMPKERFSAEFPKEGPSILRIQQVVRGDSAAYFCASSPSRAPGTEAFFGQGTRLTVV.

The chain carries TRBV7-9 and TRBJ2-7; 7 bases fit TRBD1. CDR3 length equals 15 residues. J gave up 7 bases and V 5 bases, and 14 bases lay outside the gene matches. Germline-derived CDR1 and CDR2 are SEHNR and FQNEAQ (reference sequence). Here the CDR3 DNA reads TGTGCCAGCAGCCGCCGGACAGGACGAAACGGGGAGCAGTACTTC. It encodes CASSRRTGRNGEQYF.

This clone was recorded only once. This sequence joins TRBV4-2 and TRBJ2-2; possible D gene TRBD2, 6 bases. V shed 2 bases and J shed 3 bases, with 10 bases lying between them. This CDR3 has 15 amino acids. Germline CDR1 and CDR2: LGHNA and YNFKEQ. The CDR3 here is CASSQSSGDTGELFF. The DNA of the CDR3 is TGTGCCAGCAGCCAAAGTAGCGGAGACACCGGGGAGCTGTTTTTT.

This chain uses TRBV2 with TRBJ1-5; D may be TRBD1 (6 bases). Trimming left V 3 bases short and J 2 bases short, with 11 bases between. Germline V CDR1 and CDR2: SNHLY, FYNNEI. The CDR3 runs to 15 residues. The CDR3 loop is CASSDQGLGNQPQHF. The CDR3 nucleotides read TGTGCCAGCAGTGACCAGGGGCTAGGCAATCAGCCCCAGCATTTT.

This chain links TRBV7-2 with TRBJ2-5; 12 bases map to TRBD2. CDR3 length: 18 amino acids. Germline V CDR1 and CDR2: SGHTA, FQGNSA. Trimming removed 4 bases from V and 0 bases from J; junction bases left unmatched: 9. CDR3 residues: CASSSSTSGGQYQETQYF. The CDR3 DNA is TGTGCCAGCAGCTCCTCGACTAGCGGGGGTCAGTACCAAGAGACCCAGTACTTC.

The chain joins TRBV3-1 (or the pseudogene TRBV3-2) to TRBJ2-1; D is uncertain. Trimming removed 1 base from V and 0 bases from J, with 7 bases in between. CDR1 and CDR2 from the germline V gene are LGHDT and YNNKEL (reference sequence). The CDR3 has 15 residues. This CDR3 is CASSQGISSYNEQFF. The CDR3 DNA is TGTGCCAGCAGCCAAGGAATTAGCTCCTACAATGAGCAGTTCTTC.

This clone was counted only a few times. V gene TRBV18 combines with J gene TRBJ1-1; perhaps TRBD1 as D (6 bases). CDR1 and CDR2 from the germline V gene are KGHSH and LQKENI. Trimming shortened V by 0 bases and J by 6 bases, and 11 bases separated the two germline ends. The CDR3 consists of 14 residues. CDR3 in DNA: TGTGCCAGCTCACCACCGAGCAGGGGTGCTGAAGCTTTCTTT. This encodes CASSPPSRGAEAFF.

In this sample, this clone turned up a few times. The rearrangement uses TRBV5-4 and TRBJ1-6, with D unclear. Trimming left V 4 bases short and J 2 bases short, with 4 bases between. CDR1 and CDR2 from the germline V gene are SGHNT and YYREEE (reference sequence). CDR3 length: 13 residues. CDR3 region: CASSDTYNSPLHF. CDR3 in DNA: TGTGCCAGCAGCGACACCTATAATTCACCCCTCCACTTT.

The CDR3 DNA follows: TGTGCCAGCAGCCCCGGGACTAGCGGGGGCGCAAGCGGGGAGCTGTTTTTT. Residues: CASSPGTSGGASGELFF. This rearrangement joins TRBV7-3 to TRBJ2-2; 14 bases line up with TRBD2. This CDR3 is 17 amino acids long. Germline V gives CDR1 SGHTA, CDR2 FQGTGA. Trimming took 5 bases from V and 7 from J; bases not matched to a gene: 9.

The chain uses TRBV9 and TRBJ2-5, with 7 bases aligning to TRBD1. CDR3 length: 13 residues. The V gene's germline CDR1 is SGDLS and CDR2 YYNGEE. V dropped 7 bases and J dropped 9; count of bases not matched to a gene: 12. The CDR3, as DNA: TGTGCCAGCCGTCAGGGGGATCAGGGGCCCCAGTACTTC. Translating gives CASRQGDQGPQYF.

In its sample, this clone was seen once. The CDR3 is CASSRPGTGGNQPQHF. In DNA form, the CDR3 reads TGTGCCAGCAGCCGTCCCGGGACAGGGGGCAATCAGCCCCAGCATTTT. J is TRBJ1-5 and V is TRBV16; 10 bases are a match to TRBD1. CDR1 and CDR2 (germline): KGHSY, FQNENV. This CDR3 has 16 amino acids. J lost 2 bases, V lost 4 bases, and 5 bases had no gene match.

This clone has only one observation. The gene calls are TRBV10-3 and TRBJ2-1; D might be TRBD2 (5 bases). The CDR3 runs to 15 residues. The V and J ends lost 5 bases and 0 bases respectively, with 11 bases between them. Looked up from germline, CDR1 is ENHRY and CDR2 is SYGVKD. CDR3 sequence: CAISRTGSSYNEQFF. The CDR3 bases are TGTGCCATCAGTAGAACGGGAAGCTCCTACAATGAGCAGTTCTTC.

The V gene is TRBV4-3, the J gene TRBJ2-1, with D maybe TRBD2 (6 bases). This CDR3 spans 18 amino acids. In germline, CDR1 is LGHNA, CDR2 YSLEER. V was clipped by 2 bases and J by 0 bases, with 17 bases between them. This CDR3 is CASSQFRLGLSSYNEQFF. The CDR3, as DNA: TGCGCCAGCAGCCAATTTCGACTAGGGTTAAGCTCCTACAATGAGCAGTTCTTC.

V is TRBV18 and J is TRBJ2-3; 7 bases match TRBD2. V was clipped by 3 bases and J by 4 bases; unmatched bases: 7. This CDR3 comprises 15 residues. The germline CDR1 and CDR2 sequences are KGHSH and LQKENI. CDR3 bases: TGTGCCAGCTCACCGAGTGCGGGGGAACCAGATACGCAGTATTTT. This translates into CASSPSAGEPDTQYF. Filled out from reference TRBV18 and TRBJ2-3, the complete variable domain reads NAGVMQNPRHLVRRRGQEARLRCSPMKGHSHVYWYRQLPEEGLKFMVYLQKENIIDESGMPKERFSAEFPKEGPSILRIQQVVRGDSAAYFCASSPSAGEPDTQYFGPGTRLTVL.

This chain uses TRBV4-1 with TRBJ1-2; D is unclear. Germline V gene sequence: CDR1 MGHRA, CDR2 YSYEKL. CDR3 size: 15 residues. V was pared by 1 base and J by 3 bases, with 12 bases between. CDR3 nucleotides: TGCGCCAGCAGCCAAGTGGGAGTTCGTGACTATGGCTACACCTTC. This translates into CASSQVGVRDYGYTF.

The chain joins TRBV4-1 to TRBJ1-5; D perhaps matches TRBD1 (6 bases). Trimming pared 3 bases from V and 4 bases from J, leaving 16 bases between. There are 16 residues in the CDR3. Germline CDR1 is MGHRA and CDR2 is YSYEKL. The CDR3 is CASSQGHSAWNQPQHF. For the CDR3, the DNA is TGCGCCAGCAGCCAGGGACACTCCGCTTGGAATCAGCCCCAGCATTTT.